The 10 T cell receptor beta chains below all came from one sample that was sequenced in a study of blood T cell repertoires in COVID-19. Using immunoSEQ multiplex PCR, the repertoire was profiled, and TCRdb retains in-frame clones only, with some absent. The sample consists of about 49,000 clones, about 89% of them appearing once. Sequencing was carried out using peripheral blood. Receptors were obtained from an elderly woman with COVID-19, enrolled during active disease.

The rearrangement links TRBV2 to TRBJ2-1, with 7 positions matching TRBD2. Germline assignment: CDR1 SNHLY and CDR2 FYNNEI. J was trimmed by 4 bases and V by 6 bases; bases with no gene match: 6. The CDR3 length is 14 residues. For the CDR3, the DNA is TGTGCCAGCAGGGGTGACGGGAGGTACAATGAGCAGTTCTTC. This encodes CASRGDGRYNEQFF.

The chain links TRBV28 to TRBJ1-2; maybe TRBD1 (5 bases). Trimming cost V 5 bases and J 4 bases, with 17 bases left between them. The CDR3 extends over 15 amino acids. The V gene's germline CDR1 is MDHEN and CDR2 SYDVKM. CDR3 region: CASSSLSGRAYGYTF. Written as DNA, the CDR3 is TGTGCCAGCAGTAGCCTCTCGGGCAGGGCCTATGGCTACACCTTC.

The chain is built from TRBV5-4 and TRBJ2-5, with D possibly matching TRBD2 (7 bases). V dropped 1 base and J dropped 5 bases, with 12 bases sitting between them. In germline, CDR1 is SGHNT, CDR2 YYREEE (reference sequence). The CDR3 totals 14 residues. The CDR3 DNA sequence: TGTGCCAGCAGCTTGACGGGGGGCTCTGAGACCCAGTACTTC. Amino acid sequence: CASSLTGGSETQYF.

This clone was counted a single time. The V and J genes are TRBV5-1 and TRBJ2-3, with TRBD2 matching over 7 bases. The CDR3 extends over 16 amino acids. Germline V CDR1 and CDR2: SGHRS, YFSETQ. Trimming cost V 0 bases and J 4 bases; bases outside gene matches: 8. The CDR3 coding sequence is TGCGCCAGCAGCTTGGGTGAGGCTAGCGGCGCAGATACGCAGTATTTT. It specifies CASSLGEASGADTQYF.

The rearrangement uses TRBV30 and TRBJ1-6, with D possibly TRBD1 on 6 matching bases. CDR1 and CDR2 from the germline V gene are GTSNPN and SVGIG (reference sequence). Trimming removed 0 bases from V and 0 bases from J, with 21 bases in between. The CDR3 runs to 20 residues. As DNA, the CDR3 is TGTGCCTGGAGTGTACCTCGGGACAAACTTCTTTCCTCCTATAATTCACCCCTCCACTTT. Amino acid sequence: CAWSVPRDKLLSSYNSPLHF.

The chain combines TRBV19 with TRBJ1-5; tentative D call: TRBD1 (5 bases). CDR1 is LNHDA, CDR2 SQIVND, per germline (reference sequence). The CDR3 contains 14 residues. The V and J ends lost 1 base and 6 bases respectively, with 10 bases between them. The CDR3 region is CASSIVRGSQPQHF. CDR3 DNA sequence: TGTGCCAGTAGTATAGTTAGGGGTAGTCAGCCCCAGCATTTT.

This rearrangement joins TRBV28 to TRBJ1-5; no firm D call. V lost 10 bases and J 2 bases, leaving 15 bases between the germline ends. Germline CDR1 and CDR2: MDHEN and SYDVKM. The CDR3 totals 14 residues. The CDR3 here is CAIAPPAGNQPQHF. The DNA of the CDR3 is TGTGCCATTGCCCCACCGGCGGGCAATCAGCCCCAGCATTTT.

This CDR3 is CATKRLASYEQYF. CDR3 nucleotides: TGTGCCACGAAGCGACTAGCTAGCTACGAGCAGTACTTC. J is TRBJ2-7 and V is TRBV27; 7 nucleotides match TRBD2. This CDR3 spans 13 amino acids. CDR1 and CDR2 from the germline V gene are MNHEY and SMNVEV (reference sequence). The junction had 9 bases not matched to a gene; V was cut back by 10 bases and J by 3 bases.

The CDR3 reads CASSPRTSTYEQYF. The CDR3 DNA sequence: TGTGCCAGCAGCCCCCGGACTAGTACCTACGAGCAGTACTTC. This chain links TRBV11-2 with TRBJ2-7; TRBD2 matches 7 bases. Germline V gene lookup returns CDR1 SGHAT and CDR2 FQNNGV. The CDR3 length is 14 residues. Germline trimming cut 5 bases from V and 2 bases from J; bases unmatched to any gene: 6. Using reference TRBV11-2 and TRBJ2-7 for the parts outside the CDR3, the full variable domain is EAGVAQSPRYKIIEKRQSVAFWCNPISGHATLYWYQQILGQGPKLLIQFQNNGVVDDSQLPKDRFSAERLKGVDSTLKIQPAKLEDSAVYLCASSPRTSTYEQYFGPGTRLTVT.

The rearrangement uses TRBV27 and TRBJ2-7; TRBD2 aligns across 12 bases. The CDR3 runs 16 residues. The germline CDR1 and CDR2 sequences are MNHEY and SMNVEV (reference sequence). V dropped 5 bases and J dropped 5; count of bases not matched to a gene: 10. CDR3 sequence: CASSLDLAGGPHEQYF. In nucleotides, the CDR3 is TGTGCCAGCAGTCTCGATCTAGCGGGAGGGCCTCACGAGCAGTACTTC.